Here is one T cell receptor beta chain with its context. The sample is drawn from a study of blood T cell repertoires in COVID-19. The overall study: Sites across the United States, Italy and Spain contributed samples from acute and convalescent COVID-19. PBMCs, B-cell-depleted T cells, or T cells were the source of the cDNA or gDNA that made up the material.

In germline, CDR1 is MNHEY, CDR2 SMNVEV (reference sequence). Trimming took 6 bases from V and 7 from J, leaving 9 bases between them. The CDR3 runs to 11 residues. The authors' processing: Amplified reference gene primers provided the basis for estimating nucleated cell counts. Profiled with immunoSEQ multiplex PCR; TCRdb holds only in-frame clones, not every one. Clone size and the V and J calls come from that table; the DNA yielded D and trimming. Of over 600,000 clones listed, more than 80% are singletons. The genes are TRBV27 and TRBJ1-1; the D is unclear. Sequenced: peripheral blood. The sequence was collected from a woman between 18 and 30 years old with acute or convalescent COVID-19. The CDR3 region is CASRNRVEAFF. CDR3 coding DNA: TGTGCCAGCAGGAACCGGGTTGAAGCTTTCTTT.